Detailed here is one T cell receptor (beta chain). These data come from a study of blood T cell repertoires in COVID-19. The wider study: Sites in the United States, Italy and Spain provided acute and convalescent COVID-19 samples.

In the authors' methods: Cell counts per sample came from amplifying reference gene primers. TCRdb keeps only in-frame clones here, not all; method: immunoSEQ multiplex PCR. The V and J calls and clone size are taken from that table; D and trimming were inferred from the DNA. The sample comprises about 99,000 clones, 80% to 90% of which are singletons, and roughly 15% rests with the top ten. The V end lost 3 bases, the J end lost 4 bases, and 12 bases lay between the germline ends. The CDR3 runs 15 residues. Germline V gene sequence: CDR1 KGHSH, CDR2 LQKENI. This clonotype was obtained from a man aged 50-60 years with acute or convalescent COVID-19. This chain links TRBV18 with TRBJ2-2, with a tentative D call TRBD1 (5 bases). Sequenced material: peripheral blood. Here the CDR3 reads CASSPVGAVTGELFF. CDR3 nucleotide sequence: TGTGCCAGCTCACCTGTAGGGGCGGTCACCGGGGAGCTGTTTTTT.